This T cell receptor (beta chain) stems from a study of T cells in Graves' hyperthyroidism and ophthalmopathy. Germline CDR1 is SGHTA and CDR2 is FQGNSA. The CDR3 consists of 14 residues. With 3 bases removed from V and 1 base from J, the gap between germline ends came to 9 bases. Clinical symptoms, serum thyroxine and TRAb, thyroid ultrasound and orbital computed tomography were used for the diagnoses. This clonotype was counted at least ten times. Its antigen remains unidentified. Findings and caveats of the study: Blood also showed most of the thyroid clonotypes that were expanded above 0.001. From stable hyperthyroidism, ophthalmopathy was set apart by a 13 V-J model. Progression to ophthalmopathy was predicted a median of 6.5 months early.

Amplification of TCR beta CDR3 regions used RNA as the template. The TCR CDR3 was amplified in a first-round RT-PCR using the HTBI primer set. Via MiXCR, TCRdb re-called the multiplex PCR reads, giving one row per CDR3 protein. The sample holds 80,000 to 100,000 distinct CDR3 sequences, about 37% seen once. Sequenced material: peripheral blood or thyroid tissue (not recorded which). This TCR was recovered from a woman younger than 45 with Graves' hyperthyroidism. This sequence joins TRBV7-2 and TRBJ1-1, with D possibly being TRBD1 (5 bases). The CDR3 protein is CASSFREGNTEAFF. CDR3 sequence (DNA): TGTGCCAGCAGCTTCAGGGAAGGGAACACTGAAGCTTTCTTT.